This T cell receptor (beta chain) was identified during a study of T cell responses to AZD1222 COVID-19 vaccine. Findings and limits, study-wide: Spike was spanned by vaccine-associated CD4 TCRs, with dominance at 160-218 and 743-854. Possibly, clonal diversity was underestimated; donors were largely white British and included more females. Seropositive AZD1222 recipients at baseline numbered only five or six.

The assay was immunoSEQ multiplex PCR, and TCRdb's table has in-frame clones only and misses some. The sample shows just under 80,000 clones, about 92% of them seen only once. To note about this clone: Its specificity is unknown.

Sample: peripheral blood, taken 28 days after the second AZD1222 dose. The clonotype comes from an adult who received the AZD1222 COVID-19 vaccine.

CDR3 DNA: TGTGCCTGGAGCGCGGACAGGGTCGACAATGAGCAGTTCTTC. This translates into CAWSADRVDNEQFF. The V and J genes are TRBV30 and TRBJ2-1; 8 nucleotides match TRBD1. Trimming cost V 3 bases and J 5 bases; bases outside gene matches: 6. The CDR3 runs 14 residues. Germline values: CDR1 GTSNPN, CDR2 SVGIG (reference sequence).